The 29 T cell receptor beta chains listed next were all sequenced from one sample in a study of shared clonotypes between healthy human individuals. The data were produced by immunoSEQ multiplex PCR, yet TCRdb's version contains in-frame clones alone and is incomplete. The sample yields about 580,000 clones, 95% to 98% seen once. In the naive CD8 group, cells lacked CD45RO and were positively selected for CCR7, so terminally differentiated effector memory CD45RA+ cells were left out. Sequenced input: naive CD8+ T cells sorted from blood. These TCRs come from a man aged 25-40 years in good health.

This chain joins TRBV5-4 and TRBJ2-3; D not resolved. The CDR3 contains 16 residues. The ends were cut back, 4 bases at V and 0 bases at J, with 15 bases in the middle. Germline loops: CDR1 SGHNT, CDR2 YYREEE (reference sequence). The chain's CDR3 is CASSPGIMESTDTQYF. CDR3 coding DNA: TGTGCCAGCAGCCCCGGTATCATGGAAAGCACAGATACGCAGTATTTT. The variable domain in full, with the rest retrieved from reference TRBV5-4 and TRBJ2-3, is ETGVTQSPTHLIKTRGQQVTLRCSSQSGHNTVSWYQQALGQGPQFIFQYYREEENGRGNFPPRFSGLQFPNYSSELNVNALELDDSALYLCASSPGIMESTDTQYFGPGTRLTVL.

V usage is TRBV2 and J usage is TRBJ2-7, with TRBD2 identical over 9 bases. Germline V gene sequence: CDR1 SNHLY, CDR2 FYNNEI. CDR3 length: 16 residues. J gave up 4 bases and V 1 base, and 8 bases lay outside the gene matches. CDR3 amino acids: CASSEGAGGKSYEQYF. DNA of the CDR3: TGTGCCAGCAGTGAAGGAGCGGGAGGAAAATCATACGAGCAGTACTTC.

The chain carries TRBV19 and TRBJ1-5; D perhaps matches TRBD1 (5 bases). The germline V and J ends were trimmed by 1 base and 2 bases, with 12 bases remaining between them. Germline V lookup: CDR1 LNHDA, CDR2 SQIVND (reference sequence). The length of the CDR3 is 16 residues. CDR3 sequence: CASSIVPLGGNQPQHF. The CDR3 coding sequence is TGTGCCAGTAGTATAGTTCCCCTGGGGGGCAATCAGCCCCAGCATTTT.

The chain joins TRBV7-9 to TRBJ1-2; D possibly corresponds to TRBD1 (6 bases). The CDR3 loop spans 14 amino acids. From germline, CDR1 is SEHNR and CDR2 FQNEAQ (reference sequence). V lost 0 bases to trimming and J lost 8 bases, with 13 bases between them. The CDR3 is CASSLALGGLGYTF. The CDR3 region has the DNA TGTGCCAGCAGCTTAGCGCTGGGGGGGCTCGGCTACACCTTC.

V is TRBV27 and J is TRBJ2-1; D is unresolved. V was shortened by 10 bases and J by 2 bases, with 15 bases between the two germline ends. CDR3 size: 14 residues. Germline V gene lookup returns CDR1 MNHEY and CDR2 SMNVEV (reference sequence). CDR3 region: CATRTRLAYNEQFF. The DNA of the CDR3 is TGTGCCACCCGGACCCGATTAGCCTACAATGAGCAGTTCTTC.

This clone was counted a single time. V usage is TRBV29-1 and J usage is TRBJ2-1; perhaps D is TRBD1 or TRBD2 (6 bases each). Trimming took 1 base from V and 2 from J, leaving 9 bases between them. The CDR3 is 14 amino acids. CDR1 SQVTM and CDR2 ANQGSEA come from the germline V gene. The CDR3 sequence: CSVEGGGTYNEQFF. The CDR3 coding sequence is TGCAGCGTTGAAGGAGGGGGGACCTACAATGAGCAGTTCTTC.

This rearrangement joins TRBV29-1 to TRBJ2-3, with 9 bases aligning to TRBD1. Per the germline V gene, CDR1 is SQVTM and CDR2 is ANQGSEA. The CDR3 is 17 amino acids. V was clipped by 6 bases and J by 2 bases; unmatched bases: 15. CDR3 residues: CSVLGGTGPLDTDTQYF. The CDR3 nucleotides are TGCAGCGTCCTAGGGGGGACAGGGCCCCTTGACACAGATACGCAGTATTTT.

This clone has a single count. The rearrangement links TRBV9 to TRBJ1-2; D remains unclear. The CDR3 has 14 residues. CDR1 is SGDLS, CDR2 YYNGEE, per germline. V dropped 7 bases and J dropped 5 bases, with 18 bases sitting between them. The CDR3 bases are TGTGCCAGCGGGGAAGGAGGATCAATTTATGGCTACACCTTC. This codes for CASGEGGSIYGYTF.

The J gene is TRBJ2-1, the V gene TRBV7-9; 8 bases agree with TRBD2. Germline-derived CDR1 and CDR2 are SEHNR and FQNEAQ (reference sequence). Trimming took 3 bases from V and 8 from J; bases not matched to a gene: 9. The CDR3 runs to 15 residues. CDR3 bases: TGTGCCAGCAGCTTTCGCGGGAGGAGAATGGATGAGCAGTTCTTC. Its translation: CASSFRGRRMDEQFF.

Turning to this clone: In the same sample, other DNA sequences code for this CDR3. The gene calls are TRBV5-4 and TRBJ1-1, with D hard to call. The germline CDR1 and CDR2 sequences are SGHNT and YYREEE (reference sequence). There are 13 residues in the CDR3. The V end was cut by 1 base, the J end by 1 base, with 5 bases between. CDR3 sequence (DNA): TGTGCCAGCAGCTTGTCCGAGAACACTGAAGCTTTCTTT. This codes for CASSLSENTEAFF. Combining the CDR3 with reference TRBV5-4 and TRBJ1-1 gives the whole variable domain ETGVTQSPTHLIKTRGQQVTLRCSSQSGHNTVSWYQQALGQGPQFIFQYYREEENGRGNFPPRFSGLQFPNYSSELNVNALELDDSALYLCASSLSENTEAFFGQGTRLTVV.

Points on this clone: Other DNA sequences in the sample encode the same CDR3. The V and J genes are TRBV27 and TRBJ2-1; unclear D gene. Germline V lookup: CDR1 MNHEY, CDR2 SMNVEV (reference sequence). V was trimmed by 1 base and J by 0 bases, leaving 10 bases between them. The CDR3 loop spans 16 amino acids. Written as DNA, the CDR3 is TGTGCCAGCAGTTTATTTGGCGGTAGCTCCTACAATGAGCAGTTCTTC. Protein: CASSLFGGSSYNEQFF.

This sequence joins TRBV5-6 and TRBJ2-4, with 7 nucleotides matching TRBD1. Germline assignment: CDR1 SGHDT and CDR2 YYEEEE. Losses at the gene ends were 0 bases for V and 9 bases for J; bases not matched to a gene: 6. CDR3 length equals 14 residues. CDR3 amino acids: CASSLGQGVSIQYF. In DNA form, the CDR3 reads TGTGCCAGCAGCTTGGGGCAGGGGGTTAGCATTCAGTACTTC.

The J gene is TRBJ1-5, the V gene TRBV5-6; D is perhaps TRBD1 (6 bases). CDR3 length: 14 residues. CDR1 SGHDT and CDR2 YYEEEE come from the germline V gene. The germline V and J ends were trimmed by 1 base and 1 base, with 6 bases remaining between them. The CDR3 spells CASSLRGSNQPQHF. The DNA of the CDR3 is TGTGCCAGCAGCTTGAGGGGGAGCAATCAGCCCCAGCATTTT.

This clone was detected once. The chain couples TRBV7-9 to TRBJ2-6; TRBD1 might be the D (5 bases). Trimming cost V 1 base and J 1 base, with 8 bases left between them. Germline values: CDR1 SEHNR, CDR2 FQNEAQ (reference sequence). The length of the CDR3 is 16 residues. CDR3 nucleotides: TGTGCCAGCAGCTTAGTGTCAGGGTCTGGGGCCAACGTCCTGACTTTC. Its translation: CASSLVSGSGANVLTF.

This rearrangement joins TRBV28 to TRBJ1-4; possible D gene TRBD1, 5 bases. The ends were cut back, 7 bases at V and 3 bases at J, with 15 bases in the middle. There are 15 residues in the CDR3. Germline V gene lookup returns CDR1 MDHEN and CDR2 SYDVKM. This CDR3 reads CASTPFGGANEKLFF. In DNA form, the CDR3 reads TGTGCCAGCACTCCATTCGGGGGAGCTAATGAAAAACTGTTTTTT.

This chain links TRBV20-1 with TRBJ2-7; no clear D. Trimming cost V 5 bases and J 4 bases, with 9 bases left between them. Germline V gene data show CDR1 as DFQATT and CDR2 as SNEGSKA (reference sequence). This CDR3 has 11 amino acids. The chain's CDR3 is CSASTDYEQYF. The CDR3, as DNA: TGCAGTGCTTCGACTGATTACGAGCAGTACTTC.

The chain combines TRBV5-8 with TRBJ2-1, with D unclear. This CDR3 has 17 amino acids. The V and J ends lost 8 bases and 3 bases respectively, with 24 bases between them. From germline, CDR1 is SGHTS and CDR2 YDEGEE. Here the CDR3 DNA reads TGTGCCAGTCTACAAAGTAGTAGCTCCTGGCTCTACAATGAGCAGTTCTTC. This codes for CASLQSSSSWLYNEQFF.

The chain joins TRBV7-8 to TRBJ2-1; D possibly matches TRBD1 or TRBD2 (5 bases each). With 5 bases removed from V and 8 bases from J, the gap between germline ends came to 16 bases. The length of the CDR3 is 14 residues. In germline, CDR1 is SGHVS, CDR2 FQNEAQ. CDR3 nucleotide sequence: TGTGCCAGCAGCAAGGGACCCCGGCTCGATGAGCAGTTCTTC. As protein: CASSKGPRLDEQFF.

This clone has just one count. The rearrangement links TRBV11-2 to TRBJ2-7; unclear D gene. V lost 6 bases, J lost 2 bases, and 17 bases lay in between. The germline V gene has CDR1 SGHAT and CDR2 FQNNGV. This CDR3 comprises 15 residues. The CDR3 nucleotides read TGTGCCAGCAGTTCCTTTAGTGGGCGCACCTACGAGCAGTACTTC. It specifies CASSSFSGRTYEQYF.

The V gene is TRBV28, the J gene TRBJ2-7; D is uncertain. The V and J ends lost 5 bases and 2 bases respectively, with 1 base between them. The CDR3 consists of 10 residues. From germline, CDR1 is MDHEN and CDR2 SYDVKM. CDR3 amino acids: CASSTYEQYF. The CDR3 DNA reads as TGTGCCAGCAGTACCTACGAGCAGTACTTC.

V gene TRBV7-6 combines with J gene TRBJ1-4; TRBD1 matches at 7 bases. The germline V gene has CDR1 SGHVS and CDR2 FNYEAQ. V was clipped by 1 base and J by 5 bases; unmatched bases: 10. The CDR3 has 17 residues. The CDR3 is CASSLGRQGLENEKLFF. CDR3 nucleotide sequence: TGTGCCAGCAGCTTAGGAAGACAGGGACTCGAAAATGAAAAACTGTTTTTT.

The CDR3 nucleotides read TGTGCCATCAGTGAGGGACCCCAAGTTCTGGGCAATGAGCAGTTCTTC. This gives the protein CAISEGPQVLGNEQFF. The gene calls are TRBV10-3 and TRBJ2-1; D uncertain. Germline V lookup: CDR1 ENHRY, CDR2 SYGVKD. V lost 2 bases and J 6 bases, leaving 17 bases between the germline ends. CDR3 length: 16 amino acids.

This chain links TRBV7-8 with TRBJ1-5; D is possibly TRBD1 (5 bases). V lost 4 bases and J lost 9, with 22 bases in between. The CDR3 sequence is 16 residues long. The germline V gene has CDR1 SGHVS and CDR2 FQNEAQ. In DNA form, the CDR3 reads TGTGCCAGCAGCTACTACCGTGGGACTCACAGCCCGCCCCAGCATTTT. As protein: CASSYYRGTHSPPQHF.

This chain joins TRBV6-5 and TRBJ1-2; 9 bases map to TRBD1. After removal of 6 bases from V and 8 bases from J, the junction contained 10 bases not matched to a gene. The CDR3 extends over 14 amino acids. Germline V CDR1 and CDR2: MNHEY, SVGAGI. DNA of the CDR3: TGTGCCAGCAGATCCGGGACAGGGTTTTACGGCTACACCTTC. Protein product: CASRSGTGFYGYTF.

The chain combines TRBV4-1 with TRBJ2-5, with 8 positions matching TRBD2. J was trimmed by 0 bases and V by 0 bases; bases with no gene match: 9. The CDR3 totals 18 residues. Germline assignment: CDR1 MGHRA and CDR2 YSYEKL. As DNA, the CDR3 is TGCGCCAGCAGCCAAGATCATTTGTTAGCGGGGAACCAAGAGACCCAGTACTTC. This encodes CASSQDHLLAGNQETQYF.

V and J are TRBV4-1 and TRBJ2-1; weak D call: TRBD2 (6 bases). CDR3 length: 15 residues. The V end was cut by 0 bases, the J end by 5 bases, with 11 bases between. CDR1 MGHRA and CDR2 YSYEKL come from the germline V gene. The CDR3 loop is CASSQEGPSDNEQFF. CDR3 coding DNA: TGCGCCAGCAGCCAAGAGGGGCCTAGCGACAATGAGCAGTTCTTC.

J is TRBJ2-7 and V is TRBV28; 10 bases are shared with TRBD1. CDR1 MDHEN and CDR2 SYDVKM come from the germline V gene. The CDR3 is 15 residues long. V dropped 6 bases and J dropped 1; count of bases not matched to a gene: 6. CDR3 DNA sequence: TGTGCCAGCAGAACAAGGACAGGGGGGTCCTACGAGCAGTACTTC. It codes for CASRTRTGGSYEQYF. Drawing the rest from reference TRBV28 and TRBJ2-7, the complete variable domain is DVKVTQSSRYLVKRTGEKVFLECVQDMDHENMFWYRQDPGLGLRLIYFSYDVKMKEKGDIPEGYSVSREKKERFSLILESASTNQTSMYLCASRTRTGGSYEQYFGPGTRLTVT.

This sequence joins TRBV27 and TRBJ2-7; 9 bases fit TRBD2. This CDR3 region has 16 residues. The V gene's germline CDR1 is MNHEY and CDR2 SMNVEV (reference sequence). The trim removed 6 bases at V and 4 bases at J, leaving 13 bases unmatched. CDR3 protein: CASSPIVPSGKYEQYF. In DNA form, the CDR3 reads TGTGCCAGCAGCCCCATTGTCCCTAGCGGGAAGTACGAGCAGTACTTC.

V usage is TRBV5-6 and J usage is TRBJ1-4, with TRBD1 matching 9 bases. The CDR3 is 16 residues long. V shed 4 bases, J shed 8 bases, and the junction held 12 bases outside the gene matches. Germline lookup yields CDR1 SGHDT and CDR2 YYEEEE. The CDR3 spells CASSEQTGGFWEKLFF. In DNA, the CDR3 is TGTGCCAGCAGCGAACAAACAGGGGGCTTTTGGGAAAAACTGTTTTTT.